This TCR beta chain was recovered during a study of glioma-infiltrating T cells. Study-level points and caveats: Very few CDR3 sequences were shared between tissue and blood.

Comment on this clonotype: What it binds is not known.

The iRepertoire nested amplicon-rescue multiplex PCR amplified TCR alpha and beta CDR3s from RNA. Input was about 85-400 ng of tissue mRNA or PBMC total RNA. TCRdb re-analysed the multiplex PCR reads in MiXCR, keeping a single row per CDR3 protein. The data contain roughly 130,000 distinct CDR3 sequences, around a quarter of them singletons. CDR1 MDHEN and CDR2 SYDVKM come from the germline V gene. Trimming took 2 bases from V and 3 from J, leaving 11 bases between them. CDR3 length equals 15 residues. V usage is TRBV28 and J usage is TRBJ1-5; TRBD1 is a possible D gene (6 bases). The receptor comes from a human donor with low-grade glioma or glioblastoma, undergoing nonglioma brain surgery, or in good health (not recorded which). Source material: glioma tissue, nonneoplastic brain tissue, or PBMCs (not recorded which). CDR3 nucleotide sequence: TGTGCCAGCAGTTTAATCCAGGGGATCAATCAGCCCCAGCATTTT. Translation: CASSLIQGINQPQHF.